The 30 T cell receptor beta chains below all came from one sample that was sequenced in a study of OX40 agonist ivuxolimab in advanced cancers. Generated by immunoSEQ multiplex PCR, the TCRdb table keeps only in-frame clones and is missing some. The sample has around 13,000 clones, 84% seen once; the top ten hold approximately 45%. The sample here was CD4+ or CD8+ T cells sorted from blood, taken in a trial of the OX40 agonist ivuxolimab. The origin of the receptors is an adult with an advanced solid tumor such as melanoma, head and neck, liver or kidney cancer.

The chain carries TRBV19 and TRBJ1-1; 7 nucleotides line up with TRBD1. This CDR3 comprises 17 residues. V dropped 5 bases and J dropped 6; count of bases not matched to a gene: 18. Germline V gene sequence: CDR1 LNHDA, CDR2 SQIVND (reference sequence). The CDR3 DNA is TGTGCCAGTAGTCCCCCTTTCGCCGGACAGGAAGGGGCTGAAGCTTTCTTT. Its translation is CASSPPFAGQEGAEAFF.

By sample fraction, this clone is medium-sized. The rearrangement links TRBV6-4 to TRBJ2-3; 8 nucleotides align to TRBD1. Germline V CDR1 and CDR2: MRHNA, SNTAGT. Unmatched junction bases numbered 3, after V lost 2 bases and J lost 2 bases. There are 15 residues in the CDR3. This CDR3 is CASSDGQGHTDTQYF. The CDR3 bases are TGTGCCAGCAGTGACGGACAGGGACACACAGATACGCAGTATTTT.

This clone was found a few times. The CDR3 here is CASSESSGTYEQYF. As DNA, the CDR3 is TGCGCCAGCAGCGAAAGTAGCGGTACTTACGAGCAGTACTTC. The V and J genes are TRBV4-1 and TRBJ2-7, with D possibly TRBD2 on 6 matching bases. Germline assignment: CDR1 MGHRA and CDR2 YSYEKL. CDR3 length: 14 residues. Trimming removed 5 bases from V and 4 bases from J, with 15 bases in between.

In nucleotides, the CDR3 is TGCGCCAGCAGCCAATCCCACATCAATCAGCCCCAGCATTTT. Residues: CASSQSHINQPQHF. The chain has TRBV4-3 and TRBJ1-5; no definite D call. Germline V lookup: CDR1 LGHNA, CDR2 YSLEER. CDR3 length equals 14 residues. Trimming took off 2 bases at V and 3 bases at J, with 8 bases between the two ends.

The chain recombines TRBV5-1 with TRBJ2-1; 11 bases agree with TRBD2. Trimming cost V 4 bases and J 9 bases; bases outside gene matches: 9. CDR1 SGHRS and CDR2 YFSETQ come from the germline V gene. The CDR3 extends over 15 amino acids. This CDR3 reads CASSILAGGRTEQFF. CDR3 in DNA: TGCGCCAGCAGCATCCTAGCGGGAGGAAGGACTGAGCAGTTCTTC. Variable domain in full (rest from reference TRBV5-1 and TRBJ2-1): KAGVTQTPRYLIKTRGQQVTLSCSPISGHRSVSWYQQTPGQGLQFLFEYFSETQRNKGNFPGRFSGRQFSNSRSEMNVSTLELGDSALYLCASSILAGGRTEQFFGPGTRLTVL.

V usage is TRBV15 and J usage is TRBJ2-1; 10 bases match TRBD2. J lost 1 base, V lost 9 bases, and 3 bases had no gene match. This CDR3 has 14 amino acids. CDR1 is LNHNV and CDR2 is YYDKDF in the germline V gene (reference sequence). The CDR3 sequence is CATSSGSSYNEQFF. The DNA for the CDR3 is TGTGCCACTTCTAGCGGGAGTTCCTACAATGAGCAGTTCTTC.

This clone has more than one count but fewer than ten. This chain connects TRBV30 to TRBJ1-5, with a weak D call TRBD1 (5 bases). Trimming took off 4 bases at V and 1 base at J, with 11 bases between the two ends. The CDR3 totals 14 residues. CDR1 GTSNPN and CDR2 SVGIG come from the germline V gene (reference sequence). In DNA form, the CDR3 reads TGTGCCTGGACGGCGGAGGGGAGCAATCAGCCCCAGCATTTT. This encodes CAWTAEGSNQPQHF. Full variable domain (missing parts from reference TRBV30 and TRBJ1-5): SQTIHQWPATLVQPVGSPLSLECTVEGTSNPNLYWYRQAAGRGLQLLFYSVGIGQISSEVPQNLSASRPQDRQFILSSKKLLLSDSGFYLCAWTAEGSNQPQHFGDGTRLSIL.

The CDR3 reads CAWRTGKDGYTF. CDR3 DNA sequence: TGTGCCTGGAGGACAGGGAAGGATGGCTACACCTTC. The chain carries TRBV30 and TRBJ1-2; 7 bases fit TRBD1. The V gene's germline CDR1 is GTSNPN and CDR2 SVGIG (reference sequence). J lost 6 bases, V lost 3 bases, and 4 bases had no gene match. The CDR3 length is 12 residues.

The table lists this clone with a count of one. This chain connects TRBV9 to TRBJ2-3; 10 bases align to TRBD2. The length of the CDR3 is 15 residues. Trimming cost V 3 bases and J 1 base; bases outside gene matches: 2. Germline loops: CDR1 SGDLS, CDR2 YYNGEE. CDR3 DNA: TGTGCCAGCAGCGACGGGACTAGCGGCACAGATACGCAGTATTTT. Translation gives CASSDGTSGTDTQYF.

Only one count was recorded for this clone. The rearrangement joins TRBV6-1 to TRBJ2-7; weak D call: TRBD1 (6 bases). Germline V gene data show CDR1 as MNHNS and CDR2 as SASEGT. The germline V and J ends were trimmed by 11 bases and 0 bases, with 14 bases remaining between them. The CDR3 is made up of 13 amino acids. CDR3 nucleotide sequence: TGTGCCGTCCGGGACACCAACTCCTACGAGCAGTACTTC. Translation gives CAVRDTNSYEQYF.

The V and J genes are TRBV19 and TRBJ1-1; D remains ambiguous. The CDR3 loop spans 15 amino acids. The germline V gene encodes CDR1 LNHDA and CDR2 SQIVND (reference sequence). Trimming removed 1 base from V and 7 bases from J, with 16 bases in between. The CDR3 DNA follows: TGTGCCAGTAGTATAGCTTGGTCCCGGGTGGGTGAAGCTTTCTTT. Its translation is CASSIAWSRVGEAFF.

The chain recombines TRBV27 with TRBJ2-7, with D uncertain. With 0 bases removed from V and 1 base from J, the gap between germline ends came to 4 bases. This CDR3 has 13 residues. In germline, CDR1 is MNHEY, CDR2 SMNVEV (reference sequence). CDR3 loop: CASSLSGSYEQYF. The DNA for the CDR3 is TGTGCCAGCAGTTTATCCGGATCCTACGAGCAGTACTTC.

This sequence joins TRBV7-9 and TRBJ1-2, with D unclear. CDR1 SEHNR and CDR2 FQNEAQ come from the germline V gene (reference sequence). The V end lost 3 bases, the J end lost 7 bases, and 12 bases lay between the germline ends. The CDR3 is made up of 13 amino acids. The CDR3 region has the DNA TGTGCCAGCAGCTTGGTACGGCAGGTTGGCTACACCTTC. It yields the protein CASSLVRQVGYTF.

The chain has TRBV4-1 and TRBJ2-1; 8 bases line up with TRBD2. V was pared by 0 bases and J by 4 bases, with 8 bases of the junction left unmatched. The germline V gene encodes CDR1 MGHRA and CDR2 YSYEKL. The CDR3 runs 17 residues. CDR3 coding DNA: TGCGCCAGCAGCCAAGAGTTCAGCGGGAGCGTATACAATGAGCAGTTCTTC. Its protein product is CASSQEFSGSVYNEQFF.

The V gene is TRBV9, the J gene TRBJ2-7; D perhaps matches TRBD1 (5 bases). Trimming took off 3 bases at V and 1 base at J, with 11 bases between the two ends. This CDR3 comprises 14 residues. Germline V gene sequence: CDR1 SGDLS, CDR2 YYNGEE. This CDR3 is CASSATGTSYEQYF. In DNA form, the CDR3 reads TGTGCCAGCAGCGCCACAGGAACTTCCTACGAGCAGTACTTC.

This clone is categorized as medium-sized. The V gene is TRBV30, the J gene TRBJ1-1; D remains ambiguous. The CDR3 extends over 11 amino acids. Trimming took 1 base from V and 8 from J, leaving 8 bases between them. Germline V gives CDR1 GTSNPN, CDR2 SVGIG (reference sequence). CDR3 sequence reads: CAWSDSGEAFF. The CDR3 nucleotides read TGTGCCTGGAGTGATTCTGGGGAAGCTTTCTTT.

This clone was seen only once. This chain uses TRBV10-3 with TRBJ2-1; TRBD2 matches at 9 bases. The germline V gene has CDR1 ENHRY and CDR2 SYGVKD. The CDR3 is 15 amino acids. Trimming took 3 bases from V and 3 from J; bases not matched to a gene: 3. CDR3 nucleotide sequence: TGTGCCATCAGTGATAATAGCGGGAGCTACAATGAGCAGTTCTTC. It specifies CAISDNSGSYNEQFF.

The chain is built from TRBV7-9 and TRBJ2-1; TRBD1 aligns across 10 bases. The CDR3 sequence is 15 residues long. Germline lookup yields CDR1 SEHNR and CDR2 FQNEAQ (reference sequence). V shed 5 bases and J 4 bases; nucleotides not matched to a gene: 5. The CDR3 spells CASSHRDRGYNEQFF. The CDR3, as DNA: TGTGCCAGCAGCCACCGGGACAGGGGATACAATGAGCAGTTCTTC.

The chain combines TRBV4-1 with TRBJ1-5; D might be TRBD1 (5 bases). The CDR3 is 14 residues long. V lost 4 bases and J 4 bases, leaving 11 bases between the germline ends. Germline-derived CDR1 and CDR2 are MGHRA and YSYEKL. The CDR3 nucleotides are TGCGCCAGCAGCCTGGGGGGATCTAATCAGCCCCAGCATTTT. It translates to CASSLGGSNQPQHF.

J is TRBJ2-7 and V is TRBV27; D is unclear. Germline V gives CDR1 MNHEY, CDR2 SMNVEV (reference sequence). Trimming pared 4 bases from V and 2 bases from J, leaving 12 bases between. The CDR3 runs 14 residues. For the CDR3, the DNA is TGTGCCAGCAGTTCCGGTACATCTACCTACGAGCAGTACTTC. Protein product: CASSSGTSTYEQYF.

This rearrangement joins TRBV9 to TRBJ2-1, with D perhaps being TRBD1 or TRBD2 (5 bases each). The CDR3 is 15 amino acids. V lost 0 bases and J lost 5, with 12 bases in between. Looked up from germline, CDR1 is SGDLS and CDR2 is YYNGEE. CDR3 sequence reads: CASSVVGDPDNEQFF. CDR3 nucleotides: TGTGCCAGCAGCGTAGTAGGGGACCCCGACAATGAGCAGTTCTTC. The full variable domain, with the rest looked up from reference TRBV9 and TRBJ2-1, is DSGVTQTPKHLITATGQRVTLRCSPRSGDLSVYWYQQSLDQGLQFLIQYYNGEERAKGNILERFSAQQFPDLHSELNLSSLELGDSALYFCASSVVGDPDNEQFFGPGTRLTVL.

The genes are TRBV30 and TRBJ2-1; TRBD2 agrees at 7 bases. In germline, CDR1 is GTSNPN, CDR2 SVGIG (reference sequence). The CDR3 has 14 amino acids. Trimming removed 2 bases from V and 4 bases from J; junction bases left unmatched: 5. CDR3 region: CAWSSGTIYNEQFF. The CDR3 region has the DNA TGTGCCTGGAGTAGCGGGACCATTTACAATGAGCAGTTCTTC. The full variable domain, completed using reference TRBV30 and TRBJ2-1, is SQTIHQWPATLVQPVGSPLSLECTVEGTSNPNLYWYRQAAGRGLQLLFYSVGIGQISSEVPQNLSASRPQDRQFILSSKKLLLSDSGFYLCAWSSGTIYNEQFFGPGTRLTVL.

The gene calls are TRBV11-2 and TRBJ1-3; D perhaps matches TRBD1 (5 bases). CDR1 and CDR2 from the germline V gene are SGHAT and FQNNGV. Trimming shortened V by 4 bases and J by 4 bases, and 14 bases separated the two germline ends. This CDR3 has 15 amino acids. CDR3 in DNA: TGTGCCAGCAGCTCCTGGGGGGTCTTCGGAAACACCATATATTTT. As protein: CASSSWGVFGNTIYF.

This clone was counted only a few times. V and J are TRBV29-1 and TRBJ1-2, with TRBD1 identical over 8 bases. The CDR3 spans 10 residues. Germline V gives CDR1 SQVTM, CDR2 ANQGSEA. Trimming at V came to 6 bases and at J to 7 bases, leaving 1 base not matched to a gene. The CDR3 here is CSVTGAGYTF. The CDR3 DNA reads TGCAGCGTGACAGGGGCTGGCTACACCTTC.

The chain has TRBV29-1 and TRBJ2-7; TRBD1 is a possible D gene (6 bases). CDR3 size: 13 residues. Germline V gives CDR1 SQVTM, CDR2 ANQGSEA. V lost 4 bases to trimming and J lost 7 bases, with 17 bases between them. The CDR3: CSVVRDNRGEQYF. The CDR3 DNA reads TGCAGCGTTGTCCGGGACAACCGTGGAGAGCAGTACTTC.

This chain joins TRBV4-3 and TRBJ2-4; the D is unclear. The V and J ends lost 1 base and 0 bases respectively, with 7 bases between them. The germline V gene encodes CDR1 LGHNA and CDR2 YSLEER. The CDR3 runs 15 residues. CDR3 amino acids: CASSQVWGAKNIQYF. The CDR3 nucleotides read TGCGCCAGCAGCCAAGTATGGGGAGCCAAAAACATTCAGTACTTC.

This clone was recorded once. The chain combines TRBV5-6 with TRBJ1-2; no firm D call. The CDR3 loop spans 15 amino acids. Per the germline V gene, CDR1 is SGHDT and CDR2 is YYEEEE. Trimming left V 5 bases short and J 7 bases short, with 21 bases between. CDR3 coding DNA: TGTGCCAGCAGTCCAGGATTGACACCGGTGGGTGGCTACACCTTC. Translation: CASSPGLTPVGGYTF.

This clone was observed a single time. The rearrangement links TRBV27 to TRBJ2-2; the D is unclear. V was shortened by 3 bases and J by 5 bases, with 13 bases between the two germline ends. The CDR3 is 15 amino acids. CDR1 is MNHEY, CDR2 SMNVEV, per germline (reference sequence). CDR3 protein: CASSFESVGTGELFF. CDR3 coding DNA: TGTGCCAGCAGTTTTGAGTCGGTGGGGACCGGGGAGCTGTTTTTT.

The chain combines TRBV7-6 with TRBJ2-6; possibly TRBD1 or TRBD2 for D (5 bases each). CDR1 and CDR2 (germline): SGHVS, FNYEAQ. Trimming stripped 0 bases from V and 0 bases from J, with 12 bases between. The CDR3 consists of 18 residues. CDR3 amino acids: CASSLAPQDSSGANVLTF. CDR3 bases: TGTGCCAGCAGCTTAGCACCACAGGACTCCTCTGGGGCCAACGTCCTGACTTTC.

The chain has TRBV19 and TRBJ1-2, with unresolved D. There are 15 residues in the CDR3. Germline V gives CDR1 LNHDA, CDR2 SQIVND (reference sequence). Trimming shortened V by 4 bases and J by 8 bases, and 20 bases separated the two germline ends. This CDR3 is CASSTASEGAGGYTF. The CDR3 DNA follows: TGTGCCAGTAGTACCGCGTCCGAGGGCGCAGGCGGCTACACCTTC.